This T cell receptor (beta chain) was retrieved from a study of cytomegalovirus exposure and HLA in healthy donors. This CDR3 is 19 amino acids long. V trimming: 4 bases; J trimming: 2 bases; junction bases outside the gene matches: 19. Per the germline V gene, CDR1 is SGHNT and CDR2 is YYREEE (reference sequence). PCR amplification relied on 60 Vbeta primers (plus 13 Jbeta primers). Clones were read by immunoSEQ multiplex PCR, and TCRdb kept only the in-frame ones, dropping some. Counted here are over 150,000 clones, roughly 74% occurring once; the ten biggest clones make up 4.9%. Overall study findings and caveats: HLA allele associations emerged for around 16,000 TCR beta sequences in a later analysis, at 0.05 false discovery rate. The number of N-insertions in an Asian-associated ancestry cluster was reportedly below the roughly 620-donor mean in a later analysis. Upon later analysis, HLA-associated TCR beta chains proved more clonally expanded than other, equally common chains.

On this clone itself: Its antigen remains unknown.

Material: PBMCs. The rearrangement links TRBV5-4 to TRBJ2-7, with 9 nucleotides matching TRBD2. The TCR originated in a male donor in good health and CMV-seronegative. The CDR3 DNA reads TGTGCCAGCAGCCCTAGAGGGACTTTAGCGGGAGTTTCCCCCTACGAGCAGTACTTC. Translation gives CASSPRGTLAGVSPYEQYF.